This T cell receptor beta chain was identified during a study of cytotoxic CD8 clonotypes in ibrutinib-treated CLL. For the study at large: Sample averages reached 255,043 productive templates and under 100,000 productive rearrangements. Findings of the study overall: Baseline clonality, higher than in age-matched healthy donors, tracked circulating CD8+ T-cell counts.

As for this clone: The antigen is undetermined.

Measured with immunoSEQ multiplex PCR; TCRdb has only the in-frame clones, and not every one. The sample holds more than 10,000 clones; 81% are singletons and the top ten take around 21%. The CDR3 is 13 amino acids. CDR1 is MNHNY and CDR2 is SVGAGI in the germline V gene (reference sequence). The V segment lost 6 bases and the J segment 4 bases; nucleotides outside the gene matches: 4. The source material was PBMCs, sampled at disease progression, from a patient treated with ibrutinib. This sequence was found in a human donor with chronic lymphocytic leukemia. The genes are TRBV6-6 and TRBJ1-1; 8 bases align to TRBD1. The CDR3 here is CASSYTGGTEAFF. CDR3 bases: TGTGCCAGCAGCTATACAGGGGGCACTGAAGCTTTCTTT.